This T cell receptor (beta chain) was obtained from a study of cytomegalovirus exposure and HLA in healthy donors. The wider study: From donors who were HLA-typed, an early data release held 80 million to 95 million unique TCRs. Regarding the study as a whole: The authors enumerated over 150 TCR beta chains as linked to cytomegalovirus. Most of the TCR beta V segments (in an earlier analysis) were productive either about 87% or about 30% of the time. As confirmed in vitro, three CMV-associated chains were specific for CMV antigens.

About this clone itself: What it binds is unknown.

The germline V gene has CDR1 SGHNT and CDR2 YENEEA. The V gene end was trimmed by 2 bases and the J gene end by 4 bases; junction bases not matched to a gene: 8. The CDR3 totals 16 residues. The study ran its PCR with 60 Vbeta and 13 Jbeta primers. Only in-frame clones appear in the TCRdb table, and some are missing; sequencing was by immunoSEQ multiplex PCR. This table lists approximately 150,000 clones. The clonotype was recovered from a young woman in good health and CMV-seronegative. The sequenced sample was PBMCs. The genes are TRBV11-3 and TRBJ2-1; 7 bases fit TRBD2. Here the CDR3 DNA reads TGTGCCAGCAGCTTACGGGCACTAGCGTTATACAATGAGCAGTTCTTC. Translation gives CASSLRALALYNEQFF.